This record concerns one TCR beta chain sequence. The antigen this receptor binds is unknown. No much larger clone exists at a distance of one base, and base qualities are not known. In total, 600 or so healthy bone marrow donors made up the cohort. At the time of sampling, every cohort member was nominally healthy, though immune exposures that went unrecorded were likely present. The donor was CMV seronegative and was included in the group of approximately 350 seronegative cohort members. A peripheral blood sample was provided by each donor, and peripheral blood mononuclear cells were used for TCR beta sequencing. Genomic DNA extraction from the blood cell samples was performed with the Qiagen DNeasy Blood Extraction Kit. The sample originates from a study of cytomegalovirus exposure and HLA in healthy donors (dated by TCRdb to about 2017). For context, the study as a whole: In an earlier analysis of 587 of the donors, 276 Gb of sequence data and some 100 million unique TCR beta sequences from roughly 190 million T cells were reported. To study patterns of TCR occurrence, a later analysis re-analyzed previously published TCR beta repertoires from just over 650 donors and added high-resolution HLA genotyping. Typing coverage varied by locus: about 620-640 donors for A, B, C, DRB1 and DQB1; around 560 for DQA1; about 600 for DPA1; 450 to 480 for DPB1. All discovery cohort repertoires had been generated using a single sequencing platform. The study aimed to test whether cataloging public T cell receptors could reveal signatures of past pathogen exposure. Among 300 to 450 genotyped donors of the cohort, an average of around 240,000 unique TCR beta nucleotide sequences were sequenced per donor, roughly 20% of them non-productive. Four or five DR-DQ haplotypes were handled as single units for association and clustering because linkage in the cohort was strong. To predict cytomegalovirus infection status, the study brought together high-throughput TCR immunosequencing, statistical association of individual TCRs with disease status, and machine learning. Class I and class II HLA loci were covered by the typing at four-digit resolution. Of the roughly 410 genotyped donors, 70% to 90% were placed in the genetic ancestry cluster associated with self-reported Caucasian donors. To decide whether each TCR beta V gene segment behaved as functional or pseudogenic, an earlier analysis of nearly 600 of the donors relied on high-throughput TCR beta sequencing. Rather than using new phenotypic data, the later analysis identified candidate immune exposures from TCR beta sequences and from how often those sequences occurred across donors. Using immunosequencing, the study profiled T cell repertoires from 666 subjects and related those repertoires to cytomegalovirus serostatus. A separate validation cohort of approximately 130 different subjects was used in addition to the approximately 670-subject first cohort. Alongside the repertoire data, information on donor age, sex, ethnicity and CMV serostatus was compiled. In a later genetic analysis, genome-wide SNP genotypes for about 65% of the roughly 670 donors were used, and that subset was treated as a discovery cohort. An early release covering over 500 HLA-typed donors comprised 250 to 350 gigabases of sequencing data and tens of millions of unique TCR sequences.

The paper's findings and limits, for the study overall: According to a later analysis, parvovirus B19, influenza, CMV and Epstein-Barr virus appeared linked to several top co-occurrence clusters. Linkage disequilibrium might explain the correlated functional status among segregating V segments, but an unknown experimental factor could not be excluded. Most CMV-associated TCR beta chains appeared to be HLA-restricted in a later analysis, and the HLA associations seemed to be driven largely by CMV exposure. In a later analysis, the rate of TCR association differed among HLA loci, with DRB1 alleles having the most associated TCRs and HLA-C alleles having the fewest. Sequencing depth was assumed to be roughly uniform across donors in the presence/absence analyses, though that assumption may not hold. V-gene and J-gene trimming of TCR beta chains was associated with a missense DCLRE1C variant in a later genetic analysis, and the association was replicated in an independent cohort. The study listed 164 TCR beta chains as associated with cytomegalovirus. When HLA alleles, especially DR and DQ, strongly co-occurred, TCR associations were difficult to assign to individual alleles. A few of the identified cytomegalovirus-associated TCR beta chains were confirmed in vitro to be specific for cytomegalovirus antigens. Most TCR sequences were seen in very few donors, while some public TCRs were found in many individuals. This cohort had only TCR beta chains sequenced, and the lack of alpha or paired-chain data limited which features could be detected. A further reported finding was that TCR beta sequences accurately predicted the HLA-A and HLA-B alleles for most subjects in the first cohort. In a later genetic analysis, fewer N-insertions in productive TCRs were reported among donors in an Asian-associated ancestry cluster than the approximately 670-donor mean. Around 16 rarely observed V segments, including chromosome 9 orphons, were excluded from the earlier analysis of approximately 500 of the donors because counts were too low. An earlier analysis of around 540 of the donors showed that most TCR beta V segments appeared in productive rearrangements either about 87% or about 30% of the time, which broadly matched IMGT annotations. In a later analysis, HLA-associated TCR beta chains showed more clonal expansion and lower generation probabilities than non-associated chains that were equally common. The classifier was reported to diagnose cytomegalovirus status with high specificity and sensitivity in both the original and validation cohorts. A later analysis associated 16,951 TCR beta sequences with specific HLA alleles at a false discovery rate of 0.05. According to the authors, the approach could potentially be generalized to other disease states and immunological phenotypes. A cluster of highly shared sequence variants was judged likely to represent a technical artifact of the sequencing pipeline. Because HLA typing was missing for some donors at each locus, association tests included only the typed subset. For the cohort, immune exposure information was limited to CMV serostatus.

The library was obtained by the immunoSEQ multiplex PCR assay. A mixture of 60 forward primers for TCR Vbeta segments and 13 reverse primers for TCR Jbeta segments was used in the multiplex PCR. A multiplex PCR assay on genomic DNA amplified the CDR3 region of rearranged TCR beta genes. On the Illumina HiSeq System, the amplified TCR beta libraries were sequenced as 87-base-pair reads. Under the source paper's analysis protocol: A later analysis tallied 70 million to 100 million unique TCR beta chains across the 666 repertoires, and approximately 9.9 million of those chains were shared by two or more donors. To remove PCR and sequencing errors, raw reads were error-corrected and collapsed into unique sequences using a nearest-neighbor algorithm that merged closely related sequences. CDR3 sequences were aligned to IMGT reference sequences to assign V, D and J gene segments. For a sequence to be retained, a match of at least six nucleotides to both a V gene segment and a J gene segment was required. A rearrangement was called productive if the CDR3 had no stop codons and remained in frame with V and J, and every other rearrangement was called non-productive. CDR3 was defined according to IMGT convention as the region running from the second conserved V-encoded cysteine to the conserved J-encoded phenylalanine. In an earlier analysis of roughly 610 of the donors, sequences lacking an unambiguous match to a single V gene segment were excluded. An earlier analysis of a few hundred of the donors called V segments functional above 56.7% productive rearrangements and segregating when the between-donor standard deviation exceeded 5%. A statistical classification framework was built for diagnosing cytomegalovirus status from the catalog of TCR beta chain sequences. In a later analysis, TCR nucleotide sequences were compared against IMGT/GENE-DB human TR gene sequences so that V and J genes could be assigned. A later analysis assigned CDR3 sequences and most-parsimonious VDJ recombination scenarios with the TCRdist pipeline. A later analysis defined each TCR beta chain by its CDR3 amino acid sequence plus V-gene family, and excluded reads lacking a unique V-gene family. To address suspected cross-contamination and a sequencing artifact, a later analysis removed 592 highly shared, low-generation-probability nucleotide sequences. In a later analysis, a clonal expansion index for each public chain was calculated from normalized within-repertoire ranks of inferred template counts. In a later analysis, generation probabilities were computed with a VDJ recombination model fitted to out-of-frame rearrangements, and the resulting probabilities were checked against IGoR. Hypergeometric tests were used in a later analysis to score TCR-TCR, TCR-HLA and TCR-CMV co-occurrence, with a repertoire-size bias correction applied to the TCR pairs. To estimate false discovery rates, a later analysis permuted the HLA or CMV assignments 20 times. In a later analysis, co-occurring TCRs were grouped using DBSCAN, and TCRdist sequence similarity was added for clustering within HLA-allele-positive subsets. Co-occurrence clustering excluded repertoires with fewer than 30,000 or more than 120,000 public chains, plus five with anomalous nucleotide sharing. This immuneACCESS table, as held by TCRdb, lists in-frame sequences with V and J called but not all clones. Of the missing ones, under half trace to an unresolved V gene in checked studies; the others have no known cause. Clone size and the V and J calls come from that table; the DNA yielded D and trimming. This sample has about 120,000 clones in its table, and roughly four fifths of those were observed once. Jointly, the top ten make up 1.5% of the sample.

This TCR came from a woman aged 18-30 years in good health and CMV-seronegative. The sample was PBMCs.

CDR3 region: CASGSRHIQYF. The base sequence is TGTGCCAGCGGGTCTAGACACATTCAGTACTTC. The rearrangement joined TRBV14 to TRBJ2-4; confidence is insufficient to name the D gene. Including the terminal cysteine and phenylalanine, the CDR3 comprises 11 residues. Only the CDR3 portion is preserved as DNA: 33 bases, with reading frame beginning at the first base. CDR1 and CDR2 are read off the germline V gene as SGHDN and FVKESK. The V and J ends are trimmed by 8 bases and 8 bases, leaving 10 bases between them.